This entry lists 2 T cell receptor beta chains sequenced from one sample in a study of T cell repertoires in cytomegalovirus infection. One entry per CDR3 protein results from TCRdb running MiXCR on the reads. The table lists around 280,000 distinct CDR3 sequences, about a tenth of them singletons. The sample comprised PBMCs. The receptor source for this set is a human donor in good health (CMV status not recorded). Some clones in this sample may be carry-over from other donors' samples.

This clonotype was found many times. The CDR3 coding sequence is TGCAGCGTTGTTAGCGGGGGGGCCAGGGATACGCAGTATTTT. Its protein product is CSVVSGGARDTQYF. This chain links TRBV29-1 with TRBJ2-3, with 11 bases fitting TRBD2. The V segment lost 4 bases and the J segment 6 bases; nucleotides outside the gene matches: 6. The CDR3 contains 14 residues. CDR1 is SQVTM, CDR2 ANQGSEA, per germline.

This clonotype showed up many times. CDR3 sequence: CSILLTDSGNTIYF. Written as DNA, the CDR3 is TGCAGCATCCTCCTGACAGACTCTGGAAACACCATATATTTT. This rearrangement joins TRBV29-1 to TRBJ1-3; D may be TRBD1 (5 bases). The ends were cut back, 8 bases at V and 0 bases at J, with 14 bases in the middle. Germline CDR1 is SQVTM and CDR2 is ANQGSEA. The CDR3 totals 14 residues.